Sequencing of this TCR beta chain was carried out in a study of T cell repertoires in cytomegalovirus infection (dated by TCRdb to the late 2010s). Regarding the research as a whole: Peptide stimulations targeted recently identified HLA-C-restricted CMV epitopes, whose presentation resists viral immunomodulation, together with well-studied HLA-B-restricted epitopes. Donor HLA type was relevant to the analysis, as public TCR beta signatures indicated carriage of CMV infection together with the matching HLA type.

Summary of the overall study and its limitations: Cumulative frequency of public TCR beta family members discriminated carriers of CMV infection plus the relevant HLA type in this cohort and an independent approximately 400-donor cohort. The ex vivo response was dominated by HLA-C-restricted CMV-specific TCR beta clonotypes, which also provided the single most frequent clonotype in two of eight donors.

There are 15 amino acids in the CDR3, from cysteine to phenylalanine inclusive. This entry keeps only the CDR3 DNA: 45 bases, framed from base 1. Trimming costs V 4 bases and J 4 bases, and their ends lie 16 bases apart. According to the germline V gene, CDR1 reads SGHAT and CDR2 reads FQNNGV. This clonotype was picked up a small number of times. Its antigen is still unknown. The input lacks base qualities; no much larger clone sits a single base away. What this sample's treatment or condition label stands for: in vitro stimulation with specific CMV peptide epitopes to enrich CMV-specific T cells. Sequenced on an Illumina HiSeq 1500. The public reads were run again by TCRdb, first through fastp at Q25 and then through MiXCR, and only productive beta chains were kept. Entries that share a CDR3 protein sequence are merged under the most common genes and DNA. This sample comprises around 300,000 distinct CDR3 sequences, 25% of them detected only once. The top ten clones comprise about 14% of the sample.

The source material was cultured PBMCs, sampled from culture after CMV antigen stimulation. The V gene is TRBV11-2 and the J gene is TRBJ1-1; there is no confident call for the D gene. The source is a human donor in good health (CMV status not recorded). Some clones in this sample may be carry-over from other donors' samples. At the DNA level, the sequence is TGTGCCAGCAGCTCTGTTACAGCAACCATCACTGAAGCTTTCTTT. Its amino acids are CASSSVTATITEAFF.